A single sample gave rise to the 24 T cell receptor beta chains below, sequenced in a study of tissue T cells after allogeneic stem cell transplantation. The repertoire was sequenced with immunoSEQ multiplex PCR; TCRdb's copy has only in-frame clones and lacks some. The repertoire includes fewer than 6,500 clones, 25% to 40% of them detected once, and 4% to 4.5% sits in the top ten. Time point here: mouse harvest day 14 after allogeneic transplant. Each mouse received 10^7 T-cell-depleted marrow cells plus 10^6 splenic CD5+ T cells by tail vein. The sequencing input was skin. Receptor source: a female BALB/c mouse given C57BL/6 T cells with graft-versus-host disease after an allogeneic hematopoietic cell transplant.

On this clone: Genes and germline are mouse. The missing CDR3 end, 1 residue past where the read stops, is filled in from the germline J gene. The chain recombines TRBV26 with TRBJ1-1; tentative D call: TRBD1 (6 bases). Germline V lookup: CDR1 KGHPV, CDR2 FQNQEV (reference sequence). The V and J ends lost 3 bases and 0 bases respectively, with 11 bases between them. The length of the CDR3 is 15 residues. The CDR3 spells CASSLSGTPNTEVFF. CDR3 DNA (partial): TGTGCCAGCAGTCTTTCCGGGACACCAAACACAGAAGTCTTC. Drawing the rest from reference TRBV26 and TRBJ1-1, the complete variable domain is NSKVIQTPRYLVKGQGQKAKMRCIPEKGHPVVFWYQQNKNNEFKFLINFQNQEVLQQIDMTEKRFSAECPSNSPCSLEIQSSEAGDSALYLCASSLSGTPNTEVFFGKGTRLTVV.

This clone is categorized as medium-sized. Gene names and germline match the mouse. Read coverage stops 1 residue before the CDR3 terminus; the germline J gene supplies the remainder. The genes are TRBV23 and TRBJ1-2. The germline CDR1 and CDR2 sequences are KGHTA and FQNQQP. The CDR3 totals 15 residues. The chain's CDR3 is CSSSRGGTTNSDYTF. Partial CDR3 DNA: TGCTCCAGCAGTCGCGGGGGGACAACAAACTCCGACTACACC.

This clone appeared a few times. Gene names are the mouse ones. The DNA ends 1 residue before the CDR3 does, and the rest of the CDR3 is filled in from the germline J gene. The chain links TRBV20 to TRBJ1-3; D is uncertain. CDR1 and CDR2 from the germline V gene are GFQATS and STVNSAI. V was shortened by 1 base and J by 0 bases, with 7 bases between the two germline ends. The CDR3 is made up of 14 amino acids. CDR3 region: CGARVVSSGNTLYF. Partial CDR3 DNA: TGTGGTGCTAGGGTGGTTTCTTCTGGAAATACGCTCTAT.

A note on this clone: Genes and germline come from the mouse. The CDR3 end is not reached by the read, which stops 1 residue before it; the germline J gene fills it in. The rearrangement links TRBV12-1 to TRBJ2-2, with a weak D call TRBD2 (5 bases). V was trimmed by 0 bases and J by 3 bases, leaving 13 bases between them. This CDR3 has 16 amino acids. Germline CDR1 is SGHSN and CDR2 is HYEKVE. The sequenced part of the CDR3 DNA is TGTGCCAGCTCTCTCGCCTCTCTGGGAGACACCGGGCAGCTCTAC. This sequence encodes CASSLASLGDTGQLY. The complete CDR3 protein is CASSLASLGDTGQLYF.

This clone was observed a few times. Mouse gene names apply. Partial CDR3 DNA: TGTGCCAGCTCTCCGGGACAGGGGAACTCCGACTACACC. Translation gives CASSPGQGNSDYT. The complete CDR3 protein is CASSPGQGNSDYTF. The rearrangement uses TRBV12-1 and TRBJ1-2; TRBD1 matches at 10 bases. The CDR3 end lies 1 residue beyond the end of the read and is filled in from the germline J gene. Germline lookup yields CDR1 SGHSN and CDR2 HYEKVE. With 2 bases clipped from V and 2 bases from J, the junction kept 1 base outside the gene matches. The CDR3 runs to 14 residues.

This clone appeared a single time. Gene names are the mouse ones. The CDR3 end falls 1 residue outside the read, so it is completed with the germline J gene. The chain is built from TRBV13-3 and TRBJ2-7; TRBD1 matches 8 bases. Looked up from germline, CDR1 is NNHDY and CDR2 is SYVADS. This CDR3 comprises 14 residues. Germline trimming cut 2 bases from V and 5 bases from J; bases unmatched to any gene: 6. The CDR3 bases that were read are TGTGCCAGCAGTGAAGGGCAGGGGGCGCATGAACAGTAC. It translates to CASSEGQGAHEQY. The full CDR3 protein is CASSEGQGAHEQYF.

This clone is deemed medium-sized. Genes and germline come from the mouse. The read falls 1 residue short of the CDR3 end, and the missing part is taken from the germline J gene. The J gene is TRBJ2-1, the V gene TRBV15, with a possible D match to TRBD1 (5 bases). Trimming stripped 8 bases from V and 2 bases from J, with 19 bases between. Germline CDR1 and CDR2: SGHND and FRSKSL. The CDR3 sequence is 16 residues long. This chain's CDR3 is CASPPQGGKYYAEQFF. Partial CDR3 DNA: TGTGCCAGCCCTCCCCAGGGAGGGAAATACTATGCTGAGCAGTTC.

With regard to this clone: Gene names refer to mouse genes. Coverage ceases 1 residue before the CDR3 finishes, and the germline J gene fills in the end. The V call is TRBV1, the J call TRBJ1-3; D is perhaps TRBD1 (6 bases). The V end was cut by 2 bases, the J end by 0 bases, with 8 bases between. CDR3 length equals 15 residues. Germline V lookup: CDR1 NSQYPW, CDR2 LRSPGD (reference sequence). Incomplete CDR3 DNA: TGCACCTGCAGTGCACAGACAGGTTCTGGAAATACGCTCTAT. Protein: CTCSAQTGSGNTLY. The CDR3 in its entirety is CTCSAQTGSGNTLYF. Using reference TRBV1 and TRBJ1-3 for the parts outside the CDR3, the full variable domain is VTLLEQNPRWRLVPRGQAVNLRCILKNSQYPWMSWYQQDLQKQLQWLFTLRSPGDKEVKSLPGADYLATRVTDTELRLQVANMSQGRTLYCTCSAQTGSGNTLYFGEGSRLIVV.

This clone was counted a few times. Gene names are the mouse ones. The read is 1 residue too short to cover the CDR3 end, so that end is filled in from the germline J gene. The rearrangement links TRBV4 to TRBJ2-3; 10 nucleotides agree with TRBD2. There are 15 residues in the CDR3. Germline lookup yields CDR1 LGHDT and CDR2 YNNKQL (reference sequence). V shed 4 bases, J shed 1 base, and the junction held 2 bases outside the gene matches. This CDR3 is CASSFGTGGAETLYF. Partial CDR3 DNA: TGTGCCAGCAGCTTCGGGACTGGGGGTGCAGAAACGCTGTAT.

In regard to this clone: Germline and genes: mouse. With the read ending 1 residue before the CDR3 end, the germline J gene is used to fill in that end. This chain uses TRBV14 with TRBJ1-4; TRBD1 is a possible D gene (6 bases). CDR1 is SGHDT and CDR2 is FRDEAV in the germline V gene. The V gene lost 5 bases and the J gene lost 0 bases, with 14 bases spanning the gap. The CDR3 is 16 residues long. CDR3 sequence reads: CASSSRGGISNERLFF. The sequenced CDR3 bases are TGTGCCAGCAGCTCCAGGGGAGGGATTTCCAACGAAAGATTATTT. Variable domain in full (rest from reference TRBV14 and TRBJ1-4): EAGVTQSPRYAVLQEGQAVSFWCDPISGHDTLYWYQQPRDQGPQLLVYFRDEAVIDNSQLPSDRFSAVRPKGTNSTLKIQSAKQGDTATYLCASSSRGGISNERLFFGHGTKLSVL.

As regards this clone: Gene labels here are mouse ones. The CDR3 extends 1 residue past the end of the read, so its final part is completed from the germline J gene. The J gene is TRBJ1-3, the V gene TRBV26; D uncertain. Trimming pared 6 bases from V and 0 bases from J, leaving 9 bases between. The CDR3 loop spans 14 amino acids. Per the germline V gene, CDR1 is KGHPV and CDR2 is FQNQEV (reference sequence). CDR3 amino acids: CASSLTNSGNTLYF. Partial CDR3 DNA: TGTGCCAGCAGCCTGACAAATTCTGGAAATACGCTCTAT.

As to this clone: Gene names are the mouse ones. The read falls 1 residue short of the CDR3 end, and the missing part is taken from the germline J gene. The chain is built from TRBV24 and TRBJ2-2; tentatively, D is TRBD1 (6 bases). Deletions cut 4 bases from V and 0 bases from J, with 9 bases between. The germline gives CDR1 KGHTA, CDR2 FRNEEI. The CDR3 is 15 residues long. CDR3 loop: CASSPRDTNTGQLYF. The CDR3 bases that were read are TGTGCCAGCAGTCCTCGGGACACAAACACCGGGCAGCTCTAC.

This clone is medium-sized in the sample. Genes and germline come from the mouse. The CDR3 end falls 1 residue outside the read, so it is completed with the germline J gene. J is TRBJ2-7 and V is TRBV15; D could derive from TRBD1 or TRBD2 (5 bases each). The germline V gene encodes CDR1 SGHND and CDR2 FRSKSL. This CDR3 contains 11 residues. Trimming removed 4 bases at V and 7 bases at J, with 8 bases between. Partial CDR3 DNA: TGTGCCAGCAGTTGGGGCAGAGAACAGTAC. Its protein product is CASSWGREQY. The CDR3 in its entirety is CASSWGREQYF. The variable domain in full, with the rest retrieved from reference TRBV15 and TRBJ2-7, is DAGVTQTPRHEVAEKGQTIILKCEPVSGHNDLFWYRQTKIQGLELLSYFRSKSLMEDGGAFKDRFKAEMLNSSFSTLKIQPTEPKDSAVYLCASSWGREQYFGPGTRLTVL.

Comments on this clone: Germline and genes here are mouse. The read falls 1 residue short of the CDR3 end, and the missing part is taken from the germline J gene. The J gene is TRBJ1-1, the V gene TRBV2, with 7 nucleotides matching TRBD1. The CDR3 runs to 13 residues. After removal of 4 bases from V and 3 bases from J, the junction contained 2 bases not matched to a gene. Germline lookup yields CDR1 LGHNA and CDR2 YSYQKL. CDR3 DNA (partial): TGTGCCAGCAGCCGAGACAGGGACACAGAAGTCTTC. Amino acids: CASSRDRDTEVF. The full CDR3 reads CASSRDRDTEVFF.

Notes on this clone: The genes and germline here are from mouse. CDR3 protein: CASREPGGANGQLYF. The CDR3 DNA, read in part, is TGTGCCAGCAGGGAGCCTGGGGGGGCGAACGGGCAGCTCTAC. This chain links TRBV13-1 with TRBJ2-2; 10 bases match TRBD2. The read gets to within 1 residue of the CDR3 end, and the germline J gene fills in the rest. Germline trimming cut 5 bases from V and 7 bases from J; bases unmatched to any gene: 8. The germline CDR1 and CDR2 sequences are NSHNY and SYGAGN. The CDR3 is 15 residues long.

About this clone itself: Genes and germline come from the mouse. The read halts 1 residue ahead of the CDR3 end, with the missing end drawn from the germline J gene. V usage is TRBV29 and J usage is TRBJ1-6; D is perhaps TRBD1 (5 bases). TRBJ1-6 is noted as an ORF with a role that remains uncertain. V was cut by 6 bases and J by 3 bases, with 6 bases left in between. Germline values: CDR1 MSHET, CDR2 SYDVDS. The CDR3 has 13 residues. The CDR3 sequence is CASSTGYNSPLYF. The CDR3 bases that were read are TGTGCTAGCAGCACAGGCTATAATTCGCCCCTCTAC.

Points on this clone: Here the gene names and germline are mouse. The read comes to an end 1 residue before the CDR3 does, leaving the germline J gene to fill in the end. The chain uses TRBV16 and TRBJ2-4, with 9 bases aligning to TRBD1. This CDR3 is built from 15 residues. V was clipped by 4 bases and J by 2 bases; unmatched bases: 4. Germline V gives CDR1 SGHSA, CDR2 FRNQAP. CDR3 amino acids: CASSSGQGYQNTLYF. CDR3 bases read: TGTGCAAGCAGCTCGGGACAGGGATATCAAAACACCTTGTAC.

This clone counts as medium-sized (0.01 to 0.1%). Gene names and germline match the mouse. The read comes to an end 1 residue before the CDR3 does, leaving the germline J gene to fill in the end. This chain uses TRBV4 with TRBJ1-2; 7 bases line up with TRBD1. The junction had 9 bases not matched to a gene; V was cut back by 8 bases and J by 0 bases. The germline V gene encodes CDR1 LGHDT and CDR2 YNNKQL (reference sequence). This CDR3 spans 15 amino acids. The CDR3 loop is CASPLGQEANSDYTF. The sequenced part of the CDR3 DNA is TGTGCCAGCCCTCTTGGACAGGAAGCAAACTCCGACTACACC.

This clone was seen a handful of times. All gene names here are mouse names. The read ends 1 residue shy of where the CDR3 ends; the end is completed using the germline J gene. The V and J genes are TRBV16 and TRBJ2-5; TRBD1 matches 9 bases. CDR1 SGHSA and CDR2 FRNQAP come from the germline V gene. V gave up 5 bases and J gave up 4 bases; unmatched junction bases: 4. The CDR3 sequence is 14 residues long. Partial CDR3 DNA: TGTGCAAGCAGCCGGACAGGGGCTGAAGACACCCAGTAC. This codes for CASSRTGAEDTQY. The full CDR3 sequence reads CASSRTGAEDTQYF.

This clone was seen more than once but under ten times. Germline and genes here are mouse. The CDR3 end is not reached by the read, which stops 1 residue before it; the germline J gene fills it in. Other DNA sequences of this sample code for an identical CDR3. The chain joins TRBV26 to TRBJ1-4, with a possible D match to TRBD1 (6 bases). The CDR3 consists of 14 residues. Germline-derived CDR1 and CDR2 are KGHPV and FQNQEV (reference sequence). Trimming removed 3 bases at V and 5 bases at J, with 10 bases between. The CDR3 bases that were read are TGTGCCAGCAGTCTCCCAGGGGCGAACGAAAGATTATTT. Residues: CASSLPGANERLF. The whole CDR3 protein is CASSLPGANERLFF.

Concerning this clone itself: Mouse germline and gene names are used. Coverage ceases 1 residue before the CDR3 finishes, and the germline J gene fills in the end. The chain joins TRBV20 to TRBJ1-1; a weak D match, TRBD1 (5 bases). The germline V gene has CDR1 GFQATS and CDR2 STVNSAI. The CDR3 is 14 residues long. V was clipped by 0 bases and J by 0 bases, with 8 bases between them. The CDR3 spells CGAREPGANTEVFF. The part of the CDR3 DNA that was read is TGTGGTGCTAGGGAGCCGGGGGCAAACACAGAAGTCTTC. Variable domain in full (rest from reference TRBV20 and TRBJ1-1): GALVYQYPRRTICKSGTSMRMECQAVGFQATSVAWYRQSPQKTFELIALSTVNSAIKYEQNFTQEKFPISHPNLSFSSMTVLNAYLEDRGLYLCGAREPGANTEVFFGKGTRLTVV.

The table lists this clone with a count of one. Here the gene names and germline are mouse. The read ends 1 residue shy of where the CDR3 ends; the end is completed using the germline J gene. The chain is built from TRBV23 and TRBJ1-1; TRBD1 was called by the table and not checked on the DNA. The CDR3 spans 14 residues. Germline values: CDR1 KGHTA, CDR2 FQNQQP. The covered CDR3 bases are TGCTCCAGCAGTCAATCAGGGGTAAACACAGAAGTCTTC. It specifies CSSSQSGVNTEVF. The full CDR3 is CSSSQSGVNTEVFF.

As concerns this clone: Gene names are mouse gene names. Read sequence stops 1 residue before the CDR3 end, and the germline J gene provides the missing end. The chain couples TRBV26 to TRBJ1-4; D remains ambiguous. This CDR3 is 14 amino acids long. Trimming removed 2 bases at V and 4 bases at J, with 8 bases between. Germline lookup yields CDR1 KGHPV and CDR2 FQNQEV (reference sequence). Incomplete CDR3 DNA: TGTGCCAGCAGTCTGCCACAGTTCAACGAAAGATTATTT. Its translation: CASSLPQFNERLF. The whole CDR3 protein reads CASSLPQFNERLFF. Complete variable domain (other parts from reference TRBV26 and TRBJ1-4): NSKVIQTPRYLVKGQGQKAKMRCIPEKGHPVVFWYQQNKNNEFKFLINFQNQEVLQQIDMTEKRFSAECPSNSPCSLEIQSSEAGDSALYLCASSLPQFNERLFFGHGTKLSVL.

To note about this clone: Gene names and germline refer to mouse. Coverage ceases 1 residue before the CDR3 finishes, and the germline J gene fills in the end. The chain has TRBV12-2 and TRBJ2-1; 9 bases are a match to TRBD1. Germline CDR1 and CDR2: SGHLS and HYDKME. With 0 bases clipped from V and 7 bases from J, the junction kept 0 bases outside the gene matches. This CDR3 is built from 13 residues. CDR3 in amino acids: CASSLTGGAEQFF. Partial CDR3 DNA: TGTGCCAGCTCTCTCACAGGGGGCGCTGAGCAGTTC. Full variable domain (outside the CDR3, taken from reference TRBV12-2 and TRBJ2-1): NSGVVQSPRYIIKGKGERSILKCIPISGHLSVAWYQQTQGQELKFFIQHYDKMERDKGNLPSRFSVQQFDDYHSEMNMSALELEDSAVYFCASSLTGGAEQFFGPGTRLTVL.